These 29 T cell receptor beta chains came from one sample sequenced in a study of CD8 T cells in ankylosing spondylitis. General study points: Made up of about eight highly homologous variants, a TCR beta motif appeared characteristic of ankylosing spondylitis blood.

These TCRs' antigens remain unknown. MiXCR, applied by TCRdb to the 5' RACE reads, yields one record per CDR3 protein. The table lists approximately 520,000 distinct CDR3 sequences, 5.3% of them singletons. The sequenced material came from blood, either unsorted or a sorted T cell fraction (not recorded which). Every receptor here comes from a male donor with ankylosing spondylitis.

This clonotype has only a few counts. The rearrangement joins TRBV28 to TRBJ2-1, with D perhaps TRBD2 (7 bases). V was trimmed by 3 bases and J by 4 bases, leaving 13 bases between them. CDR1 MDHEN and CDR2 SYDVKM come from the germline V gene. The CDR3 covers 15 residues. This CDR3 reads CASSFRGGGYNEQFF. CDR3 bases: TGTGCCAGCAGTTTTAGGGGGGGCGGGTACAATGAGCAGTTCTTC.

Here the CDR3 reads CASSPPAVITTEEQYF. CDR3 DNA sequence: TGTGCCAGCTCACCACCGGCAGTTATTACTACGGAGGAGCAGTACTTC. The chain carries TRBV18 and TRBJ2-7; no clear D. Trimming removed 0 bases at V and 7 bases at J, with 19 bases between. CDR1 is KGHSH and CDR2 is LQKENI in the germline V gene. This CDR3 is built from 16 residues.

This clonotype was seen at least ten times. The CDR3 sequence: CASSRQGASNQPQHF. CDR3 nucleotides: TGTGCCAGCAGTCGACAGGGGGCGAGCAATCAGCCCCAGCATTTT. The genes are TRBV12-3 or TRBV12-4 and TRBJ1-5; 10 bases align to TRBD1. The CDR3 sequence is 15 residues long. J gave up 1 base and V 5 bases, and 2 bases lay outside the gene matches.

In this sample, this clonotype turned up many times. The J gene is TRBJ1-1, the V gene TRBV20-1, with D uncertain. Germline CDR1 is DFQATT and CDR2 is SNEGSKA (reference sequence). The V and J ends lost 3 bases and 0 bases respectively, with 5 bases between them. This CDR3 region has 12 residues. The CDR3 sequence is CSARVMNTEAFF. CDR3 sequence (DNA): TGCAGTGCTAGGGTAATGAACACTGAAGCTTTCTTT.

This clonotype appeared a few times. V and J are TRBV6-6 and TRBJ1-2; possibly TRBD1 for D (5 bases). The V gene lost 2 bases and the J gene lost 6 bases, with 10 bases spanning the gap. CDR3 length: 13 amino acids. Germline CDR1 MNHNY, CDR2 SVGAGI (reference sequence). CDR3 in amino acids: CASSYQGMNGYTF. The DNA for the CDR3 is TGTGCCAGCAGTTACCAGGGTATGAATGGCTACACCTTC.

This chain's CDR3 is CSAPDTYEQYF. The CDR3 DNA reads as TGCAGTGCTCCTGATACCTACGAGCAGTACTTC. The chain has TRBV20-1 and TRBJ2-7; D gene uncertain. Germline lookup yields CDR1 DFQATT and CDR2 SNEGSKA (reference sequence). V lost 5 bases and J lost 2, with 7 bases in between. This CDR3 region has 11 residues.

This clonotype was recorded many times. The chain carries TRBV24-1 and TRBJ2-3, with D tentatively TRBD1 (5 bases). Germline lookup yields CDR1 KGHDR and CDR2 SFDVKD. This CDR3 is 13 amino acids long. Trimming took off 7 bases at V and 2 bases at J, with 9 bases between the two ends. The CDR3 region is CATRGAFTDTQYF. CDR3 in DNA: TGTGCCACCAGAGGGGCTTTCACAGATACGCAGTATTTT.

For this clonotype: One junction end does not reproduce the germline sequence, and a read error may be involved. The gene calls are TRBV5-7 and TRBJ2-7; D might be TRBD1 (5 bases). TRBV5-7 is placed among ORFs of uncertain function. The CDR3 is 14 residues long. CDR3 residues: CASGLGLISYEQYF. The CDR3 DNA follows: TGTGCCAGCGGCTTGGGGCTCATCTCCTACGAGCAGTACTTC.

This clonotype appeared many times. V usage is TRBV7-8 and J usage is TRBJ2-2; D gene uncertain. V was cut by 6 bases and J by 1 base, with 6 bases left in between. CDR1 is SGHVS, CDR2 FQNEAQ, per germline. CDR3 length: 13 amino acids. The CDR3 region is CASSFKNTGELFF. The CDR3 nucleotides read TGTGCCAGCAGTTTCAAGAACACCGGGGAGCTGTTTTTT.

In this sample, this clonotype turned up many times. The J gene is TRBJ1-1, the V gene TRBV15, with D uncertain. The CDR3 covers 13 residues. Germline-derived CDR1 and CDR2 are LNHNV and YYDKDF (reference sequence). V dropped 1 base and J dropped 5 bases, with 8 bases sitting between them. The CDR3 DNA follows: TGTGCCACCAGCAGAGGAAGATTGACTGAAGCTTTCTTT. As protein: CATSRGRLTEAFF.

In this sample, this clonotype turned up many times. The chain carries TRBV12-3 or TRBV12-4 and TRBJ1-5; D is perhaps TRBD1 (6 bases). The CDR3 runs 15 residues. V lost 5 bases and J lost 4, with 15 bases in between. The CDR3 loop is CASSPNGQMNQPQHF. In DNA, the CDR3 is TGTGCCAGCAGTCCTAACGGACAGATGAATCAGCCCCAGCATTTT.

This clonotype came up many times. This chain uses TRBV4-2 with TRBJ1-6; the D is unclear. The V end lost 1 base, the J end lost 7 bases, and 2 bases lay between the germline ends. Germline loops: CDR1 LGHNA, CDR2 YNFKEQ. This CDR3 region has 12 residues. The CDR3 is CASSQVNSPLHF. For the CDR3, the DNA is TGTGCCAGCAGCCAAGTGAATTCACCCCTCCACTTT.

This clonotype was counted ten times or more. The chain has TRBV7-8 and TRBJ1-5; 8 nucleotides line up with TRBD1. V shed 3 bases and J 11 bases; nucleotides not matched to a gene: 15. CDR3 length equals 16 residues. CDR1 SGHVS and CDR2 FQNEAQ come from the germline V gene. The CDR3, as DNA: TGTGCCAGCAGCTTCTTATCAGGACAGGGCCTATTGACCCAGCATTTT. Protein sequence: CASSFLSGQGLLTQHF.

The sample holds many counts of this clonotype. The chain has TRBV11-2 and TRBJ1-3, with a weak D call TRBD1 (5 bases). Germline V gene lookup returns CDR1 SGHAT and CDR2 FQNNGV. Trimming removed 5 bases from V and 0 bases from J, with 14 bases in between. The CDR3 has 16 residues. CDR3 bases: TGTGCCAGCAGCCCAAATGGGGCGAACTCTGGAAACACCATATATTTT. Translating gives CASSPNGANSGNTIYF.

Only a few counts were recorded for this clonotype. The chain employs TRBV7-2 and TRBJ1-3, with TRBD1 matching over 8 bases. This CDR3 is 16 amino acids long. V shed 3 bases, J shed 3 bases, and the junction held 7 bases outside the gene matches. Per germline, CDR1 SGHTA and CDR2 FQGNSA. The CDR3 bases are TGTGCCAGCAGCTTGGACAGGGCCCTTAGTGGAAACACCATATATTTT. Its translation: CASSLDRALSGNTIYF.

This clonotype has ten or more counts. The chain joins TRBV7-2 to TRBJ1-2; a weak D match, TRBD1 (5 bases). Trimming took off 0 bases at V and 5 bases at J, with 13 bases between the two ends. The CDR3 has 15 residues. The germline gives CDR1 SGHTA, CDR2 FQGNSA. For the CDR3, the DNA is TGTGCCAGCAGCTTAGCGCCGACCGAGGGGTATGGCTACACCTTC. Its protein product is CASSLAPTEGYGYTF.

This clonotype appeared a few times. The V call is TRBV6-1, the J call TRBJ1-4; D gene ambiguous. Trimming pared 0 bases from V and 8 bases from J, leaving 19 bases between. Germline V gives CDR1 MNHNS, CDR2 SASEGT. The CDR3 is 17 amino acids. CDR3 sequence reads: CASSEAITSNQREKLFF. DNA for the CDR3: TGTGCCAGCAGTGAAGCTATAACTTCTAACCAGAGGGAAAAACTGTTTTTT.

In its sample, this clonotype was seen many times. CDR3 in amino acids: CSAISQLGQGRDEKLFF. The CDR3 bases are TGCAGTGCTATCAGTCAACTGGGACAGGGACGGGATGAAAAACTGTTTTTT. The gene calls are TRBV20-1 and TRBJ1-4; 9 bases agree with TRBD1. This CDR3 spans 17 amino acids. Germline CDR1 reads DFQATT; CDR2 reads SNEGSKA (reference sequence). The V gene end was trimmed by 4 bases and the J gene end by 6 bases; junction bases not matched to a gene: 15.

This clonotype was recorded many times. The chain joins TRBV27 to TRBJ1-2, with TRBD1 as a possible D gene (5 bases). The germline CDR1 and CDR2 sequences are MNHEY and SMNVEV (reference sequence). The V gene lost 8 bases and the J gene lost 3 bases, with 19 bases spanning the gap. The CDR3 has 15 residues. CDR3 sequence: CASGRQRYTDYGYTF. The CDR3 DNA reads as TGTGCCAGCGGGAGACAGCGGTATACGGACTATGGCTACACCTTC.

There are a few counts of this clonotype. V usage is TRBV11-2 and J usage is TRBJ2-7, with D maybe TRBD1 (5 bases). Germline values: CDR1 SGHAT, CDR2 FQNNGV. The CDR3 consists of 15 residues. V dropped 2 bases and J dropped 4 bases, with 15 bases sitting between them. The CDR3 DNA reads TGTGCCAGCAGCTTACGTCGGCAGGGTGAATACGAGCAGTACTTC. Protein: CASSLRRQGEYEQYF.

This clonotype was detected many times. The CDR3, as DNA: TGTGCCAGCAGCGACCGGGGCCTGTCTGGCGGCTACACCTTC. It yields the protein CASSDRGLSGGYTF. The chain links TRBV9 to TRBJ1-2, with a possible D match to TRBD1 (5 bases). V was shortened by 3 bases and J by 8 bases, with 17 bases between the two germline ends. The CDR3 loop spans 14 amino acids. Per germline, CDR1 SGDLS and CDR2 YYNGEE.

This clonotype was detected many times. The chain combines TRBV29-1 with TRBJ2-1; D remains ambiguous. This CDR3 contains 11 residues. Trimming stripped 3 bases from V and 1 base from J, with 1 base between. CDR1 is SQVTM and CDR2 is ANQGSEA in the germline V gene. For the CDR3, the DNA is TGCAGCGTTGAGTCCTACAATGAGCAGTTCTTC. Residues: CSVESYNEQFF.

This clonotype was seen a few times. J is TRBJ2-5 and V is TRBV20-1; TRBD1 matches 11 bases. The CDR3 contains 16 residues. Germline assignment: CDR1 DFQATT and CDR2 SNEGSKA (reference sequence). Losses at the gene ends were 6 bases for V and 0 bases for J; bases not matched to a gene: 9. The CDR3 sequence: CSADAGQGAYQETQYF. In DNA form, the CDR3 reads TGCAGTGCCGATGCCGGACAGGGGGCCTACCAAGAGACCCAGTACTTC.

This clonotype was seen at least ten times. This chain uses TRBV29-1 with TRBJ1-4; D might be TRBD1 (5 bases). The germline V gene encodes CDR1 SQVTM and CDR2 ANQGSEA. The CDR3 covers 12 residues. V shed 6 bases and J shed 8 bases, with 13 bases lying between them. The CDR3 bases are TGCAGCGTGGGGACCTCCCGGGAAAAACTGTTTTTT. It yields the protein CSVGTSREKLFF.

This clonotype was recorded at least ten times. This chain joins TRBV5-1 and TRBJ1-1; D may be TRBD1 (6 bases). Trimming cost V 1 base and J 1 base, with 11 bases left between them. This CDR3 contains 15 residues. CDR1 and CDR2 from the germline V gene are SGHRS and YFSETQ. The CDR3, as DNA: TGCGCCAGCAGCTTGCAGGGCAGGGGGAACACTGAAGCTTTCTTT. Protein: CASSLQGRGNTEAFF.

This clonotype was counted at least ten times. The J gene is TRBJ2-3, the V gene TRBV6-2 or TRBV6-3, with 13 bases aligning to TRBD2. The CDR3 length is 16 residues. In germline, CDR1 is MNHEY, CDR2 SVGEGT. V lost 2 bases and J lost 2; bases outside the gene matches: 1. The CDR3 is CASSYGTSGTTDTQYF. In nucleotides, the CDR3 is TGTGCCAGCAGTTACGGGACTAGCGGGACCACAGATACGCAGTATTTT.

This clonotype was recorded at least ten times. This rearrangement joins TRBV5-1 to TRBJ2-3; 9 bases align to TRBD1. V dropped 0 bases and J dropped 3; count of bases not matched to a gene: 5. The CDR3 runs 16 residues. Germline CDR1 and CDR2: SGHRS and YFSETQ. The CDR3 reads CASSLATGGLTDTQYF. The CDR3 nucleotides read TGCGCCAGCAGCTTGGCCACAGGGGGCCTGACAGATACGCAGTATTTT.

In this sample, this clonotype turned up many times. V and J are TRBV20-1 and TRBJ2-1; TRBD2 agrees at 9 bases. The CDR3 has 19 residues. CDR1 is DFQATT and CDR2 is SNEGSKA in the germline V gene (reference sequence). V lost 0 bases and J lost 5; bases outside the gene matches: 17. As DNA, the CDR3 is TGCAGTGCTAGAGATATCCTAGCGGGATCCTCCGATGGGGACAATGAGCAGTTCTTC. Its translation: CSARDILAGSSDGDNEQFF.

This chain links TRBV29-1 with TRBJ2-7, with unresolved D. This CDR3 comprises 11 residues. The V end lost 6 bases, the J end lost 3 bases, and 9 bases lay between the germline ends. CDR1 is SQVTM and CDR2 is ANQGSEA in the germline V gene. In DNA, the CDR3 is TGCAGCGTAGCAGGAAACTACGAGCAGTACTTC. Translated: CSVAGNYEQYF.